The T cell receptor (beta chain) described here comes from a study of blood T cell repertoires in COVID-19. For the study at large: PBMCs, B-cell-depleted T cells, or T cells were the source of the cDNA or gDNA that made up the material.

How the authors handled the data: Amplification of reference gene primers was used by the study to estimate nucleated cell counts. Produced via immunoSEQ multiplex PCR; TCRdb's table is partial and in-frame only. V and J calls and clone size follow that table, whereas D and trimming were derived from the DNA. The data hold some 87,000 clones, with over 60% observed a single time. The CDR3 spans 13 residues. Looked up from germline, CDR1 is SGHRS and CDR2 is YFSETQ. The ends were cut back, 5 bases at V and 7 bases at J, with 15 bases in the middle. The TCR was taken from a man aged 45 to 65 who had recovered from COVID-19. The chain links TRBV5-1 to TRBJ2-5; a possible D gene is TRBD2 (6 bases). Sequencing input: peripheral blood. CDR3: CASSQSGVGTQYF. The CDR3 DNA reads TGCGCCAGCAGTCAATCGGGGGTTGGGACCCAGTACTTC.